The 26 T cell receptor beta chains below come from one sample, sequenced in a study of control samples from healthy donors and cancer patients. Repertoires were generated with immunoSEQ multiplex PCR, while TCRdb's copy carries only in-frame clones and drops some. The table shows under 130,000 clones, with about 89% occurring only once. Sequencing was performed on PBMCs. All receptors derive from a man aged 55 to 69 with lung cancer.

This chain connects TRBV5-1 to TRBJ2-1; D not resolved. The CDR3 sequence is 15 residues long. Germline V gene data show CDR1 as SGHRS and CDR2 as YFSETQ. Trimming pared 6 bases from V and 4 bases from J, leaving 17 bases between. The CDR3 bases are TGCGCCAGCAAAGACCCTAGGGCCCCATACAATGAGCAGTTCTTC. It encodes CASKDPRAPYNEQFF.

This chain joins TRBV5-1 and TRBJ1-2; D possibly corresponds to TRBD1 (6 bases). Germline V lookup: CDR1 SGHRS, CDR2 YFSETQ. The CDR3 covers 14 residues. Trimming shortened V by 4 bases and J by 13 bases, and 23 bases separated the two germline ends. CDR3 residues: CASSRTATGDHGTF. CDR3 in DNA: TGCGCCAGCAGCCGCACGGCGACAGGCGATCATGGCACCTTC. The variable domain in full, completed from reference TRBV5-1 and TRBJ1-2, reads KAGVTQTPRYLIKTRGQQVTLSCSPISGHRSVSWYQQTPGQGLQFLFEYFSETQRNKGNFPGRFSGRQFSNSRSEMNVSTLELGDSALYLCASSRTATGDHGTFGSGTRLTVV.

The chain joins TRBV6-5 to TRBJ1-6; D is uncertain. CDR1 is MNHEY and CDR2 is SVGAGI in the germline V gene. The CDR3 is made up of 14 amino acids. V was shortened by 2 bases and J by 7 bases, with 9 bases between the two germline ends. The CDR3 DNA sequence: TGTGCCAGCAGTTACGACGGTAAGAATTCACCCCTCCACTTT. It codes for CASSYDGKNSPLHF.

This chain links TRBV2 with TRBJ1-2; no reliable D call. Germline-derived CDR1 and CDR2 are SNHLY and FYNNEI. Between the trimmed V and J ends, which lost 8 bases and 2 bases, there was a span of 9 bases. This CDR3 is built from 12 residues. The CDR3 sequence is CASGIGNYGYTF. The CDR3 nucleotides read TGTGCCAGCGGCATAGGAAACTATGGCTACACCTTC.

This clone has a single count. The chain recombines TRBV6-5 with TRBJ2-5; tentatively, D is TRBD2 (5 bases). Germline loops: CDR1 MNHEY, CDR2 SVGAGI. The CDR3 runs 13 residues. V dropped 4 bases and J dropped 5 bases, with 11 bases sitting between them. For the CDR3, the DNA is TGTGCCAGCAGTTCCTTCCAGCGGGAGACCCAGTACTTC. This gives the protein CASSSFQRETQYF.

The V call is TRBV5-1, the J call TRBJ2-1, with 10 bases identical to TRBD2. CDR3 size: 15 residues. V gave up 4 bases and J gave up 6 bases; unmatched junction bases: 7. Germline CDR1 reads SGHRS; CDR2 reads YFSETQ. Written as DNA, the CDR3 is TGCGCCAGCAGCGGTACTAGCGGGGCGCCCAATGAGCAGTTCTTC. Its translation is CASSGTSGAPNEQFF.

The rearrangement uses TRBV27 and TRBJ2-1; 11 nucleotides match TRBD2. The junction had 9 bases not matched to a gene; V was cut back by 2 bases and J by 0 bases. The V gene's germline CDR1 is MNHEY and CDR2 SMNVEV (reference sequence). This CDR3 has 19 amino acids. The CDR3: CASSLSLAGGPSSYNEQFF. For the CDR3, the DNA is TGTGCCAGCAGTTTAAGCCTAGCGGGGGGTCCTAGCTCCTACAATGAGCAGTTCTTC.

This chain connects TRBV9 to TRBJ1-1; D gene unclear. V lost 2 bases to trimming and J lost 1 base, with 21 bases between them. There are 18 residues in the CDR3. Germline CDR1 is SGDLS and CDR2 is YYNGEE. Here the CDR3 reads CASSVGVGYGLANTEAFF. The CDR3 DNA sequence: TGTGCCAGCAGCGTCGGCGTCGGGTATGGGTTGGCGAACACTGAAGCTTTCTTT.

CDR3 nucleotides: TGCGCCAGCAGCTCTCAGGGGAGGGATACTGAAGCTTTCTTT. Its translation is CASSSQGRDTEAFF. The chain links TRBV5-1 to TRBJ1-1; D may be TRBD1 (6 bases). V was cut by 3 bases and J by 5 bases, with 14 bases left in between. Germline values: CDR1 SGHRS, CDR2 YFSETQ. The CDR3 is 14 amino acids.

This clone is a singleton in its sample. For the CDR3, the DNA is TGCGCCAGCAGCTCTTTGACAGGTAGGGATGAGCAGTTCTTC. It specifies CASSSLTGRDEQFF. V usage is TRBV5-1 and J usage is TRBJ2-1; D might be TRBD1 (6 bases). This CDR3 is 14 amino acids long. Per germline, CDR1 SGHRS and CDR2 YFSETQ. The V gene lost 3 bases and the J gene lost 8 bases, with 15 bases spanning the gap.

This chain joins TRBV9 and TRBJ1-6, with D uncertain. V was pared by 3 bases and J by 0 bases, with 10 bases between. The CDR3 has 16 residues. CDR1 is SGDLS and CDR2 is YYNGEE in the germline V gene. The CDR3 protein is CASSERVSSYNSPLHF. The CDR3 DNA reads as TGTGCCAGCAGCGAGAGGGTTAGCTCCTATAATTCACCCCTCCACTTT.

The rearrangement uses TRBV30 and TRBJ2-1; D unclear. Looked up from germline, CDR1 is GTSNPN and CDR2 is SVGIG (reference sequence). Trimming pared 3 bases from V and 6 bases from J, leaving 9 bases between. The CDR3 length is 12 residues. The CDR3 reads CAWSSVLNEQFF. For the CDR3, the DNA is TGTGCCTGGAGCTCGGTACTCAATGAGCAGTTCTTC.

The chain links TRBV20-1 to TRBJ2-2; 9 bases fit TRBD1. The V segment lost 4 bases and the J segment 7 bases; nucleotides outside the gene matches: 10. The germline gives CDR1 DFQATT, CDR2 SNEGSKA (reference sequence). This CDR3 region has 15 residues. CDR3 protein: CSAIEQGARVGELFF. The CDR3 DNA sequence: TGCAGTGCTATTGAACAGGGGGCGCGGGTCGGGGAGCTGTTTTTT.

The rearrangement links TRBV18 to TRBJ2-3; D not resolved. The CDR3 is 16 amino acids. The V and J ends lost 3 bases and 1 base respectively, with 14 bases between them. The germline gives CDR1 KGHSH, CDR2 LQKENI. CDR3 in amino acids: CASSPPDRVRTDTQYF. The CDR3 DNA reads as TGTGCCAGCTCACCCCCTGATCGGGTCCGCACAGATACGCAGTATTTT.

The V gene is TRBV28, the J gene TRBJ2-1; 7 positions match TRBD1. Germline values: CDR1 MDHEN, CDR2 SYDVKM. The CDR3 totals 14 residues. Trimming removed 6 bases from V and 4 bases from J; junction bases left unmatched: 6. The CDR3: CASSPTTGYNEQFF. The CDR3, as DNA: TGTGCCAGCAGCCCTACGACAGGGTACAATGAGCAGTTCTTC.

The V gene is TRBV5-6, the J gene TRBJ2-1, with D perhaps TRBD1 (5 bases). Germline V CDR1 and CDR2: SGHDT, YYEEEE. The CDR3 consists of 17 residues. The V end was cut by 0 bases, the J end by 0 bases, with 13 bases between. In nucleotides, the CDR3 is TGTGCCAGCAGCTTGGAGAAGGGGCTCGCCTCCTACAATGAGCAGTTCTTC. Translated: CASSLEKGLASYNEQFF.

The chain joins TRBV19 to TRBJ2-1; D may be TRBD2 (7 bases). This CDR3 has 16 amino acids. Per germline, CDR1 LNHDA and CDR2 SQIVND (reference sequence). V lost 5 bases and J lost 3, with 17 bases in between. The CDR3 region is CASSPVGGALYNEQFF. As DNA, the CDR3 is TGTGCCAGTAGTCCCGTGGGGGGGGCCCTCTACAATGAGCAGTTCTTC.

This chain uses TRBV15 with TRBJ2-5; no firm D call. Germline loops: CDR1 LNHNV, CDR2 YYDKDF (reference sequence). The CDR3 is made up of 13 amino acids. Trimming left V 0 bases short and J 5 bases short, with 7 bases between. This CDR3 reads CATSRDREETQYF. In nucleotides, the CDR3 is TGTGCCACCAGCAGAGATCGAGAGGAGACCCAGTACTTC.

This chain joins TRBV2 and TRBJ2-5, with 7 nucleotides matching TRBD2. The germline V gene encodes CDR1 SNHLY and CDR2 FYNNEI. Trimming at V came to 11 bases and at J to 5 bases, leaving 8 bases not matched to a gene. The CDR3 runs to 12 residues. CDR3 amino acids: CAFIPSGETQYF. CDR3 in DNA: TGTGCCTTCATACCTAGCGGCGAGACCCAGTACTTC.

The chain carries TRBV3-1 (or the pseudogene TRBV3-2) and TRBJ1-5; perhaps TRBD1 as D (5 bases). Per germline, CDR1 LGHDT and CDR2 YNNKEL (reference sequence). V lost 3 bases to trimming and J lost 6 bases, with 12 bases between them. The CDR3 contains 14 residues. Here the CDR3 DNA reads TGTGCCAGCAGCCATAGGGGTTCGGGTCAGCCCCAGCATTTT. This encodes CASSHRGSGQPQHF.

V usage is TRBV9 and J usage is TRBJ2-6; TRBD2 matches 7 bases. The germline V gene has CDR1 SGDLS and CDR2 YYNGEE. V was pared by 2 bases and J by 2 bases, with 4 bases of the junction left unmatched. There are 16 residues in the CDR3. CDR3 amino acids: CASSVQSGAGANVLTF. The CDR3 DNA follows: TGTGCCAGCAGCGTCCAGAGCGGGGCTGGGGCCAACGTCCTGACTTTC.

V and J are TRBV7-9 and TRBJ2-7; 7 nucleotides match TRBD2. Germline CDR1 is SEHNR and CDR2 is FQNEAQ (reference sequence). CDR3 size: 15 residues. The trim removed 5 bases at V and 0 bases at J, leaving 7 bases unmatched. CDR3 in DNA: TGTGCCAGCAGCATTAGCGGGTCGAGCTCCTACGAGCAGTACGTC. Translating it yields CASSISGSSSYEQYV.

The gene calls are TRBV11-3 and TRBJ1-6; D gene unclear. In germline, CDR1 is SGHNT, CDR2 YENEEA. V lost 5 bases, J lost 4 bases, and 6 bases lay in between. This CDR3 spans 13 amino acids. The CDR3 bases are TGTGCCAGCAGCAGGGATTATAATTCACCCCTCCACTTT. This codes for CASSRDYNSPLHF.

The chain links TRBV29-1 to TRBJ1-1, with D unclear. Germline loops: CDR1 SQVTM, CDR2 ANQGSEA. V was shortened by 3 bases and J by 0 bases, with 8 bases between the two germline ends. This CDR3 has 13 amino acids. The CDR3 DNA reads as TGCAGCGTTGAGATTTGGGTGAACACTGAAGCTTTCTTT. This gives the protein CSVEIWVNTEAFF.

For the CDR3, the DNA is TGTGCCAGCAGCTTGGATCCCGAACAGCCAAATGAAAAACTGTTTTTT. Translating it yields CASSLDPEQPNEKLFF. This chain joins TRBV5-4 and TRBJ1-4; D remains unclear. Looked up from germline, CDR1 is SGHNT and CDR2 is YYREEE (reference sequence). This CDR3 contains 16 residues. V was clipped by 0 bases and J by 5 bases, with 14 bases between them.

In this sample, this clone is medium-sized. J is TRBJ2-1 and V is TRBV5-4; 7 positions agree with TRBD2. The ends lost 0 bases at V and 4 bases at J; junction bases unmatched: 4. CDR3 length equals 15 residues. Germline CDR1 reads SGHNT; CDR2 reads YYREEE (reference sequence). The CDR3 is CASSLEASGYNEQFF. CDR3 bases: TGTGCCAGCAGCTTGGAGGCTAGCGGATACAATGAGCAGTTCTTC. The entire variable domain, with the rest obtained from reference TRBV5-4 and TRBJ2-1, is as follows: ETGVTQSPTHLIKTRGQQVTLRCSSQSGHNTVSWYQQALGQGPQFIFQYYREEENGRGNFPPRFSGLQFPNYSSELNVNALELDDSALYLCASSLEASGYNEQFFGPGTRLTVL.